These 28 T cell receptor beta chains originate from one sample sequenced in a study of somatic mutations in cytotoxic T cells in rheumatoid arthritis. The data were produced by immunoSEQ multiplex PCR, yet TCRdb's version contains in-frame clones alone and is incomplete. The table shows some 7,400 clones, with around 87% occurring only once. Sequenced: CD8+ T cells sorted from blood. These receptors were obtained from a woman aged 70-85 years with rheumatoid arthritis.

The chain couples TRBV4-3 to TRBJ2-7; a possible D gene is TRBD2 (6 bases). There are 17 residues in the CDR3. V was cut by 1 base and J by 0 bases, with 16 bases left in between. The germline V gene has CDR1 LGHNA and CDR2 YSLEER. The CDR3, as DNA: TGCGCCAGCAGCCAAGCACCCGGCGGGGATCACTCCTACGAGCAGTACTTC. As protein: CASSQAPGGDHSYEQYF.

The chain combines TRBV5-5 with TRBJ2-5; no clear D. There are 13 residues in the CDR3. Trimming left V 0 bases short and J 4 bases short, with 7 bases between. CDR1 and CDR2 (germline): SGHKS, YYEKEE (reference sequence). CDR3 nucleotides: TGTGCCAGCAGCTTGGGCGGCGGAGAGACCCAGTACTTC. It is translated as CASSLGGGETQYF. Full variable domain (outside the CDR3, taken from reference TRBV5-5 and TRBJ2-5): DAGVTQSPTHLIKTRGQQVTLRCSPISGHKSVSWYQQVLGQGPQFIFQYYEKEERGRGNFPDRFSARQFPNYSSELNVNALLLGDSALYLCASSLGGGETQYFGPGTRLLVL.

The chain combines TRBV10-2 with TRBJ2-7, with a weak D call TRBD2 (6 bases). The CDR3 contains 13 residues. Trimming pared 7 bases from V and 2 bases from J, leaving 12 bases between. Germline lookup yields CDR1 WSHSY and CDR2 SAAADI. The CDR3 region is CASTGELPYEQYF. The CDR3 nucleotides read TGCGCCAGCACGGGGGAGTTACCCTACGAGCAGTACTTC.

This sequence joins TRBV9 and TRBJ2-3, with 12 positions matching TRBD2. The CDR3 is 17 amino acids. Trimming cost V 1 base and J 0 bases; bases outside gene matches: 3. CDR1 and CDR2 (germline): SGDLS, YYNGEE. Here the CDR3 DNA reads TGTGCCAGCAGCGTACCCACTAGCGGGGGGAGCACAGATACGCAGTATTTT. This sequence encodes CASSVPTSGGSTDTQYF.

The CDR3 sequence: CASSSLTSGGYEQYF. In nucleotides, the CDR3 is TGTGCCAGCAGCTCCTTGACTAGCGGGGGCTACGAGCAGTACTTC. V usage is TRBV4-2 and J usage is TRBJ2-7; 12 positions agree with TRBD2. This CDR3 is 15 amino acids long. Trimming took 5 bases from V and 3 from J; bases not matched to a gene: 5. CDR1 and CDR2 from the germline V gene are LGHNA and YNFKEQ.

The rearrangement uses TRBV7-9 and TRBJ2-1; TRBD2 matches at 10 bases. V lost 5 bases to trimming and J lost 9 bases; unmatched junction nucleotides: 13. Germline CDR1 SEHNR, CDR2 FQNEAQ (reference sequence). There are 16 residues in the CDR3. The DNA for the CDR3 is TGTGCCAGCAGCCCTAAACCGGGACTAGCGATTGGTGAGCAGTTCTTC. This translates into CASSPKPGLAIGEQFF. Full variable domain (rest looked up from reference TRBV7-9 and TRBJ2-1): DTGVSQNPRHKITKRGQNVTFRCDPISEHNRLYWYRQTLGQGPEFLTYFQNEAQLEKSRLLSDRFSAERPKGSFSTLEIQRTEQGDSAMYLCASSPKPGLAIGEQFFGPGTRLTVL.

V is TRBV30 and J is TRBJ2-2; D is unresolved. Trimming took off 5 bases at V and 6 bases at J, with 4 bases between the two ends. Germline values: CDR1 GTSNPN, CDR2 SVGIG (reference sequence). This CDR3 region has 10 residues. The CDR3 loop is CAWASGELFF. Here the CDR3 DNA reads TGTGCCTGGGCGTCCGGGGAGCTGTTTTTT.

The V gene is TRBV5-6, the J gene TRBJ2-1; D gene ambiguous. Trimming removed 0 bases at V and 0 bases at J, with 4 bases between. Looked up from germline, CDR1 is SGHDT and CDR2 is YYEEEE. CDR3 length: 14 residues. CDR3 nucleotide sequence: TGTGCCAGCAGCTTGGGGGCCTCCTACAATGAGCAGTTCTTC. Its protein product is CASSLGASYNEQFF. The variable domain in full, completed from reference TRBV5-6 and TRBJ2-1, reads DAGVTQSPTHLIKTRGQQVTLRCSPKSGHDTVSWYQQALGQGPQFIFQYYEEEERQRGNFPDRFSGHQFPNYSSELNVNALLLGDSALYLCASSLGASYNEQFFGPGTRLTVL.

V is TRBV6-5 and J is TRBJ2-1, with D unresolved. The CDR3 runs to 13 residues. Between the trimmed V and J ends, which lost 3 bases and 7 bases, there was a span of 10 bases. The germline CDR1 and CDR2 sequences are MNHEY and SVGAGI. CDR3 in DNA: TGTGCCAGCAGTTATTCCCAGGTGAATGAGCAGTTCTTC. Translation gives CASSYSQVNEQFF.

The chain recombines TRBV29-1 with TRBJ1-1, with D perhaps TRBD1 (6 bases). CDR3 length: 12 residues. Trimming stripped 3 bases from V and 7 bases from J, with 12 bases between. Per the germline V gene, CDR1 is SQVTM and CDR2 is ANQGSEA. CDR3 sequence reads: CSVDRGGDEAFF. Here the CDR3 DNA reads TGCAGCGTTGACAGGGGAGGGGATGAAGCTTTCTTT.

The V call is TRBV5-4, the J call TRBJ1-4; D perhaps matches TRBD1 (5 bases). V lost 4 bases to trimming and J lost 8 bases, with 15 bases between them. Looked up from germline, CDR1 is SGHNT and CDR2 is YYREEE (reference sequence). This CDR3 region has 14 residues. The CDR3 protein is CASSPQDQTEKLFF. The CDR3 region has the DNA TGTGCCAGCAGCCCACAGGACCAGACCGAAAAACTGTTTTTT.

This chain connects TRBV7-9 to TRBJ1-4; 9 nucleotides agree with TRBD1. The CDR3 is 17 amino acids. The germline gives CDR1 SEHNR, CDR2 FQNEAQ (reference sequence). V was pared by 4 bases and J by 6 bases, with 12 bases of the junction left unmatched. The CDR3 protein is CASSSSRDRDFDEKLFF. DNA of the CDR3: TGTGCCAGCAGCTCGTCCCGGGACAGGGATTTTGATGAAAAACTGTTTTTT.

The V and J genes are TRBV13 and TRBJ1-4; D gene ambiguous. CDR3 size: 13 residues. V was trimmed by 5 bases and J by 4 bases, leaving 8 bases between them. Per germline, CDR1 PRHDT and CDR2 FYEKMQ (reference sequence). CDR3 in DNA: TGTGCCAGCAGCGAGGGCTTTAATGAAAAACTGTTTTTT. It encodes CASSEGFNEKLFF. The full variable domain, with the rest looked up from reference TRBV13 and TRBJ1-4, is AAGVIQSPRHLIKEKRETATLKCYPIPRHDTVYWYQQGPGQDPQFLISFYEKMQSDKGSIPDRFSAQQFSDYHSELNMSSLELGDSALYFCASSEGFNEKLFFGSGTQLSVL.

This clone came up a few times. The CDR3: CATSRYSGETQYF. The CDR3 nucleotides read TGTGCCACCAGCAGGTATTCCGGAGAGACGCAGTATTTT. This chain uses TRBV15 with TRBJ2-3, with D hard to call. CDR1 and CDR2 from the germline V gene are LNHNV and YYDKDF (reference sequence). The CDR3 is 13 residues long. The V gene lost 3 bases and the J gene lost 9 bases, with 13 bases spanning the gap.

The V gene is TRBV5-6, the J gene TRBJ2-3; TRBD2 agrees at 8 bases. Germline CDR1 SGHDT, CDR2 YYEEEE. Unmatched junction bases numbered 7, after V lost 0 bases and J lost 7 bases. There are 15 residues in the CDR3. The CDR3 bases are TGTGCCAGCAGCTTGGGGCGGGAGGTCGTCTATACGCAGTATTTT. Amino acid sequence: CASSLGREVVYTQYF.

The V and J genes are TRBV30 and TRBJ1-1; tentative D call: TRBD1 (5 bases). V gave up 3 bases and J gave up 0 bases, with 17 bases separating them. The CDR3 is 16 amino acids. Germline V CDR1 and CDR2: GTSNPN, SVGIG (reference sequence). The CDR3 reads CAWSLGREGMNTEAFF. CDR3 nucleotide sequence: TGTGCCTGGAGCTTGGGGCGGGAGGGAATGAACACTGAAGCTTTCTTT.

A single count supports this clone. In nucleotides, the CDR3 is TGTGCCAGTAAGCCTTTGGTGGACACTGAAGCTTTCTTT. Translating it yields CASKPLVDTEAFF. The chain is built from TRBV9 and TRBJ1-1; the D is unclear. Trimming removed 8 bases at V and 3 bases at J, with 14 bases between. Germline lookup yields CDR1 SGDLS and CDR2 YYNGEE. The CDR3 sequence is 13 residues long.

The chain links TRBV6-6 to TRBJ2-6; TRBD2 is a possible D gene (7 bases). Germline lookup yields CDR1 MNHNY and CDR2 SVGAGI (reference sequence). The CDR3 has 16 residues. V was trimmed by 10 bases and J by 1 base, leaving 17 bases between them. CDR3 region: CAIKAGHTSGANVLTF. The CDR3 DNA follows: TGTGCCATCAAAGCGGGACACACGTCTGGGGCCAACGTCCTGACTTTC.

This clone appeared a few times. V gene TRBV5-4 combines with J gene TRBJ2-7; D may be TRBD1 (6 bases). Germline V gene lookup returns CDR1 SGHNT and CDR2 YYREEE (reference sequence). There are 12 residues in the CDR3. Trimming shortened V by 5 bases and J by 4 bases, and 10 bases separated the two germline ends. CDR3 DNA sequence: TGTGCCAGCAGTTTTACAGGGTACGAGCAGTACTTC. Amino acids: CASSFTGYEQYF.

V and J are TRBV5-1 and TRBJ2-7, with a possible D match to TRBD1 (5 bases). CDR1 and CDR2 (germline): SGHRS, YFSETQ. V lost 2 bases and J 7 bases, leaving 16 bases between the germline ends. The CDR3 sequence is 14 residues long. The DNA for the CDR3 is TGCGCCAGCAGCTTTTCAATGGACACTGGGGAGCAGTACTTC. Translation: CASSFSMDTGEQYF. The full variable domain, in which reference TRBV5-1 and TRBJ2-7 provide the parts outside the CDR3, is KAGVTQTPRYLIKTRGQQVTLSCSPISGHRSVSWYQQTPGQGLQFLFEYFSETQRNKGNFPGRFSGRQFSNSRSEMNVSTLELGDSALYLCASSFSMDTGEQYFGPGTRLTVT.

The rearrangement uses TRBV10-2 and TRBJ2-2; D is ambiguous. The CDR3 runs to 14 residues. Germline-derived CDR1 and CDR2 are WSHSY and SAAADI. The V end lost 6 bases, the J end lost 0 bases, and 8 bases lay between the germline ends. The CDR3 coding sequence is TGCGCCAGCAGCGAAGACACGAACACCGGGGAGCTGTTTTTT. Its protein product is CASSEDTNTGELFF.

This chain uses TRBV2 with TRBJ1-3, with D perhaps matching TRBD1 (5 bases). This CDR3 spans 14 amino acids. Trimming took off 4 bases at V and 0 bases at J, with 7 bases between the two ends. Germline CDR1 SNHLY, CDR2 FYNNEI. CDR3 nucleotide sequence: TGTGCCAGCAGTGGACAGTTCTCTGGAAACACCATATATTTT. Protein product: CASSGQFSGNTIYF.

This clone is termed hyperexpanded. The V gene is TRBV10-3, the J gene TRBJ2-7, with 9 bases identical to TRBD1. Trimming took 6 bases from V and 4 from J; bases not matched to a gene: 7. The CDR3 totals 14 residues. From germline, CDR1 is ENHRY and CDR2 SYGVKD. The CDR3 sequence: CAISDDRGDYEQYF. The CDR3 DNA sequence: TGTGCCATCAGCGATGACAGGGGGGATTACGAGCAGTACTTC.

V gene TRBV9 combines with J gene TRBJ1-5; no firm D call. CDR3 size: 14 residues. Trimming cost V 4 bases and J 0 bases, with 8 bases left between them. The germline V gene encodes CDR1 SGDLS and CDR2 YYNGEE. Here the CDR3 reads CASSPRDSNQPQHF. CDR3 DNA: TGTGCCAGCAGCCCCCGGGATAGCAATCAGCCCCAGCATTTT. The complete variable domain, with remaining parts taken from reference TRBV9 and TRBJ1-5, reads DSGVTQTPKHLITATGQRVTLRCSPRSGDLSVYWYQQSLDQGLQFLIQYYNGEERAKGNILERFSAQQFPDLHSELNLSSLELGDSALYFCASSPRDSNQPQHFGDGTRLSIL.

The chain is built from TRBV27 and TRBJ1-1; 7 nucleotides agree with TRBD1. This CDR3 has 16 amino acids. In germline, CDR1 is MNHEY, CDR2 SMNVEV (reference sequence). Germline trimming cut 5 bases from V and 0 bases from J; bases unmatched to any gene: 9. The chain's CDR3 is CASSPWTGLMNTEAFF. Written as DNA, the CDR3 is TGTGCCAGCAGTCCCTGGACAGGTCTAATGAACACTGAAGCTTTCTTT.

This chain uses TRBV7-9 with TRBJ2-1, with 9 bases that match TRBD2. The CDR3 totals 16 residues. The trim removed 4 bases at V and 4 bases at J, leaving 8 bases unmatched. Germline V gene data show CDR1 as SEHNR and CDR2 as FQNEAQ (reference sequence). CDR3 DNA: TGTGCCAGCAGCTCATTAGCGGGAGTCTCTTACAATGAGCAGTTCTTC. Translation: CASSSLAGVSYNEQFF.

The chain employs TRBV2 and TRBJ2-7, with 8 bases lining up with TRBD1. In germline, CDR1 is SNHLY, CDR2 FYNNEI. V was clipped by 6 bases and J by 7 bases; unmatched bases: 8. The CDR3 runs to 13 residues. This CDR3 reads CASSGDRGGEQYF. The CDR3 nucleotides are TGTGCCAGCAGCGGAGACAGGGGTGGGGAGCAGTACTTC.

This chain joins TRBV21-1 and TRBJ2-6; TRBD2 reflects the table's D call only, with no check against the DNA. TRBV21-1 is noted as a pseudogene. The CDR3 contains 17 residues. The CDR3 is CASSKAPRGTGANVLTF. The CDR3 DNA is TGTGCCAGCAGCAAAGCGCCACGGGGAACTGGGGCCAACGTCCTGACTTTC.